The 8 T cell receptor beta chains presented below share a single source sample, sequenced in a study of blood T cell repertoires in COVID-19 (dated by TCRdb to between 2020 and 2021). Libraries were built with the immunoSEQ multiplex PCR assay. What TCRdb holds here is the immuneACCESS table cut down to in-frame rearrangements. Part of the clones is not present; checked against another copy, under half of the missing clones reflect an unresolved V gene, and the others are unexplained. The sample table lists some 150,000 clones, roughly 87% of them with a count of one. Approximately 4.1% of the sample is held by the ten biggest clonotypes. The material sequenced was peripheral blood. These receptors originate from an older woman who had recovered from COVID-19.

In its sample, this clone was seen once. The chain carries TRBV29-1 and TRBJ2-1; D call uncertain. The germline V and J ends were trimmed by 4 bases and 0 bases, with 4 bases remaining between them. Germline V gene lookup returns CDR1 SQVTM and CDR2 ANQGSEA. The CDR3 runs 12 residues. The chain's CDR3 is CSVGLSYNEQFF. The DNA of the CDR3 is TGCAGCGTTGGACTCTCCTACAATGAGCAGTTCTTC.

The rearrangement links TRBV2 to TRBJ1-1, with 7 bases identical to TRBD1. CDR1 and CDR2 from the germline V gene are SNHLY and FYNNEI. The junction had 8 bases not matched to a gene; V was cut back by 10 bases and J by 0 bases. CDR3 size: 14 residues. DNA of the CDR3: TGTGCCAACCGACAGGGAAAATTGAACACTGAAGCTTTCTTT. Its protein is CANRQGKLNTEAFF.

The V call is TRBV11-2, the J call TRBJ2-1, with D perhaps matching TRBD1 (5 bases). Trimming removed 1 base from V and 0 bases from J, with 10 bases in between. Germline assignment: CDR1 SGHAT and CDR2 FQNNGV. There are 16 residues in the CDR3. The CDR3 reads CASSLGGQHSYNEQFF. In DNA, the CDR3 is TGTGCCAGCAGCTTAGGGGGCCAACACTCCTACAATGAGCAGTTCTTC.

The chain recombines TRBV7-9 with TRBJ1-2; D is possibly TRBD1 (6 bases). The germline V and J ends were trimmed by 5 bases and 8 bases, with 24 bases remaining between them. Germline-derived CDR1 and CDR2 are SEHNR and FQNEAQ (reference sequence). There are 16 residues in the CDR3. CDR3 sequence (DNA): TGTGCCAGCAGCCCCCCGTGGACAGCCCTTAGAAACGGCTACACCTTC. It encodes CASSPPWTALRNGYTF.

The V call is TRBV11-1, the J call TRBJ1-2; TRBD1 matches 8 bases. CDR1 SGHAT and CDR2 FQDESV come from the germline V gene (reference sequence). The CDR3 extends over 13 amino acids. Losses at the gene ends were 4 bases for V and 8 bases for J; bases not matched to a gene: 6. As DNA, the CDR3 is TGTGCCAGCAGCTCAACCGGACAGGGAGGCTACACCTTC. As protein: CASSSTGQGGYTF.

This chain connects TRBV9 to TRBJ2-5, with 7 bases that match TRBD1. The junction had 4 bases not matched to a gene; V was cut back by 3 bases and J by 5 bases. Per the germline V gene, CDR1 is SGDLS and CDR2 is YYNGEE. The CDR3 totals 13 residues. CDR3 DNA: TGTGCCAGCAGCGGACAGGGTAGCGAGACCCAGTACTTC. Protein sequence: CASSGQGSETQYF.

With regard to this clone: One end of the junction fails to match germline, which may point to a read error. The chain is built from TRBV7-7 and TRBJ2-7, with TRBD2 identical over 7 bases. Germline CDR1 SSHAT, CDR2 FNYEAQ (reference sequence). The CDR3 is 15 residues long. CDR3 residues: CASSPPGTGGYEQYF. The CDR3 coding sequence is TGTGCTAGCAGCCCACCCGGGACGGGAGGTTACGAGCAGTACTTC.

V is TRBV5-4 and J is TRBJ2-7; D may be TRBD1 (6 bases). V was cut by 4 bases and J by 7 bases, with 18 bases left in between. There are 14 residues in the CDR3. CDR1 is SGHNT and CDR2 is YYREEE in the germline V gene (reference sequence). The CDR3 region is CASSPTGYSGEQYF. CDR3 DNA: TGTGCCAGCAGCCCGACAGGATACAGTGGGGAGCAGTACTTC.